Detailed here is one TCR beta chain. Antigen unknown. 13 Jbeta primers and 60 Vbeta primers were used for the PCR. The table came from immunoSEQ multiplex PCR; TCRdb's copy has only in-frame clones and leaves some out. The top ten hold 30% of the sample, which has 120,000 or so clones, around four fifths seen once. The sample comes from a study of cytomegalovirus exposure and HLA in healthy donors. Findings and limits, study-wide: Presence/absence analyses assumed roughly uniform sequencing depth across donors. A later analysis showed HLA-associated TCR beta chains outstripping equally common others in clonal expansion. CMV serostatus was the only recorded immune exposure for donors.

The junction had 3 bases not matched to a gene; V was cut back by 5 bases and J by 1 base. CDR1 is ENHRY, CDR2 SYGVKD, per germline. The CDR3 consists of 15 residues. This receptor was identified in a man between 60 and 75 years old in good health and CMV-seropositive. Sequenced material: PBMCs. This rearrangement joins TRBV10-3 to TRBJ2-7, with TRBD2 matching over 12 bases. The CDR3 bases are TGTGCCATCAGTTGGACTAGCGGGGTATCCTACGAGCAGTACTTC. It encodes CAISWTSGVSYEQYF.